This TCR beta chain was identified during a study of blood T cells in healthy people across ages. Findings of the study overall: Using unsorted PBMCs precluded a conclusive naive versus antigen-experienced comparison. Age brought a roughly linear fall in TCR beta diversity measured per million T cells.

This clonotype was seen ten or more times. Its cognate antigen is unknown. The use of a sample-barcoded 5' primer and a J-beta primer mix characterized a second PCR of roughly 6 to 11 cycles. TCRdb processed the 5' RACE reads anew with MiXCR; each CDR3 protein has one entry. Seen here are hundreds of thousands of distinct CDR3 sequences, roughly 50% observed once, and the top ten hold around 15%. CDR1 and CDR2 (germline): MDHEN, SYDVKM. After removal of 6 bases from V and 5 bases from J, the junction contained 3 bases not matched to a gene. The CDR3 extends over 12 amino acids. This chain links TRBV28 with TRBJ1-1; 7 bases map to TRBD1. This clonotype originated in a man younger than 45 in good health. Sample: blood. DNA for the CDR3: TGTGCCAGCAGAGCAGGGGGGACTGAAGCTTTCTTT. Its protein product is CASRAGGTEAFF.